This TCR beta chain was recorded in a study of glioma-infiltrating T cells after dendritic cell vaccination. The CDR3 runs 15 residues. The V and J ends lost 2 bases and 4 bases, in that order; junction bases with no gene match: 7. From germline, CDR1 is SGHRS and CDR2 YFSETQ. Libraries were prepared by immunoSEQ multiplex PCR; TCRdb keeps only in-frame clonotypes and omits some of them. The repertoire holds around 97,000 clones, with more than 80% as singletons. This clonotype originated in a human donor with glioblastoma. The chain joins TRBV5-1 to TRBJ2-7, with 9 bases aligning to TRBD1. The sample was blood, taken before dendritic cell vaccination. The CDR3 is CASSFLTGGGYEQYF. The CDR3 DNA reads TGCGCCAGCAGCTTCTTAACAGGGGGCGGTTACGAGCAGTACTTC.